This T cell receptor (beta chain) came from a study of cytomegalovirus exposure and HLA in healthy donors. Study-level information: Researchers previously reported finding some 110 million unique TCR beta sequences from about 200 million T cells.

Vbeta (60) and Jbeta (13) primers were used in the PCR. Assay used: immunoSEQ multiplex PCR; TCRdb lists only in-frame clones, some missing. The sample carries 180,000 or so clones, 60% to 80% recorded once. Concerning this clone: Its target is unknown.

Germline V CDR1 and CDR2: SGHDT, YYEEEE. The CDR3 length is 15 residues. Trimming pared 0 bases from V and 7 bases from J, leaving 14 bases between. Findings and limits, study-wide: When analyzed later, the rates of TCR association showed variation by HLA locus, with DRB1 the most and HLA-C the fewest. Three CMV-associated chains proved CMV antigen-specific in vitro. Cytomegalovirus-associated TCR beta chains were listed, numbering 150 to 200.

What was sequenced was PBMCs. This chain joins TRBV5-6 and TRBJ2-1; possibly TRBD2 for D (7 bases). The TCR originated in a middle-aged man in good health and CMV-seropositive. The CDR3 loop reads CASSLGGGLRNEQFF. As DNA, the CDR3 is TGTGCCAGCAGCTTGGGGGGGGGCCTTAGGAATGAGCAGTTCTTC.